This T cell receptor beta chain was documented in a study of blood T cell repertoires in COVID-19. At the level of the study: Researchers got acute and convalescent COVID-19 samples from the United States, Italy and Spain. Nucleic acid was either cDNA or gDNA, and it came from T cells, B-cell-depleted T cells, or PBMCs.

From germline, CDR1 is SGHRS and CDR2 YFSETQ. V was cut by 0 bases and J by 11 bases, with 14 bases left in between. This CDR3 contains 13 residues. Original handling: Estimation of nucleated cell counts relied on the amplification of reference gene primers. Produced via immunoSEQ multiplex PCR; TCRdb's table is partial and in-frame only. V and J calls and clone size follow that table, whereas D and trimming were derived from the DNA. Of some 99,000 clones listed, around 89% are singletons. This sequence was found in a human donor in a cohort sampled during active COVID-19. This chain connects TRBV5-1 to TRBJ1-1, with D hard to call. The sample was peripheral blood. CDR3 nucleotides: TGCGCCAGCAGCTTGGGGGCCGAGATGGCCGCTTTCTTT. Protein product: CASSLGAEMAAFF.